What follows are 14 T cell receptor beta chains derived from one specimen sequenced in a study of tumor-infiltrating lymphocytes in primary liver carcinoma. Co-extracted RNA and DNA came from about 19-30 mg of unsorted bulk tissue. TCR beta cDNA was prepared out of roughly 0.45 ug total RNA by means of a constant-region primer. Each TCR beta library was derived from three nested multiplex PCR rounds that employed slightly modified ARM-PCR. The first two PCR rounds used TRBV1-TRBV30 primers with a Cbeta primer, around 10 cycles each. TCRdb independently ran MiXCR on the multiplex PCR reads; one entry per CDR3 protein. The sample holds roughly 190,000 distinct CDR3 sequences; around four fifths are singletons and the top ten take roughly 20%. Sequencing input: tumor tissue from primary liver carcinoma. These receptors came from a man between 35 and 55 years old with primary liver carcinoma and hepatitis B virus infection.

The V call is TRBV9, the J call TRBJ2-3; the match to TRBD1 covers 7 bases. Germline assignment: CDR1 SGDLS and CDR2 YYNGEE. This CDR3 has 17 residues. V dropped 3 bases and J dropped 2; count of bases not matched to a gene: 12. The CDR3 reads CASSARGQARPTDTQYF. The CDR3 DNA reads as TGTGCCAGCAGCGCACGAGGACAGGCCAGACCCACAGATACGCAGTATTTT.

This chain links TRBV7-2 with TRBJ2-5; no reliable D call. The CDR3 runs 15 residues. The germline V and J ends were trimmed by 1 base and 2 bases, with 11 bases remaining between them. Germline values: CDR1 SGHTA, CDR2 FQGNSA. The CDR3: CASSLVPLRQETQYF. CDR3 bases: TGTGCCAGCAGCTTAGTGCCCTTGCGGCAAGAGACCCAGTACTTC.

This clonotype was observed a few times. Possible read error: a much larger clone is one base away. V is TRBV24-1 and J is TRBJ2-7; D might be TRBD1 (6 bases). Germline loops: CDR1 KGHDR, CDR2 SFDVKD. The CDR3 sequence is 11 residues long. The chain's CDR3 is CATSDGGEHYF. The CDR3 nucleotides are TGTGCCACCAGTGATGGGGGCGAGCATTACTTC.

Regarding this clonotype: The junction departs from the called germline gene at one end, perhaps through a read error. The rearrangement links TRBV14 to TRBJ2-1; TRBD2 matches 8 bases. CDR1 SGHDN and CDR2 FVKESK come from the germline V gene. The CDR3 has 16 residues. The DNA for the CDR3 is TGTGTCAGCAGTGCCGTAGCGGGATGGGTAAACGATAAGCAGTTCTTC. This sequence encodes CVSSAVAGWVNDKQFF.

As for this clonotype: Its ends do not fully match the called genes, so a read error is possible. The chain carries TRBV11-2 and TRBJ2-6; either TRBD1 or TRBD2 may supply D (5 bases each). The CDR3 totals 15 residues. The germline gives CDR1 SGHAT, CDR2 FQNNGV. This chain's CDR3 is CASQRPRSGANILTF. DNA of the CDR3: TGTGCCTCCCAGCGGCCGCGCTCTGGGGCCAACATCCTGACTTTT. Looking up the rest from reference TRBV11-2 and TRBJ2-6 gives the full variable domain: EAGVAQSPRYKIIEKRQSVAFWCNPISGHATLYWYQQILGQGPKLLIQFQNNGVVDDSQLPKDRFSAERLKGVDSTLKIQPAKLEDSAVYLCASQRPRSGANILTFGAGSRLTVL.

Notes on this clonotype: The conserved closing phenylalanine or tryptophan is absent in this CDR3, likely reflecting a read error. The V gene is TRBV11-1, the J gene TRBJ2-5, with a tentative D call TRBD2 (5 bases). Germline V CDR1 and CDR2: SGHAT, FQDESV (reference sequence). This CDR3 has 15 residues. The V gene lost 7 bases and the J gene lost 4 bases, with 19 bases spanning the gap. The CDR3 coding sequence is TGTGCCAGCACCCTCACGGTACTAGTAGGAGAGACCCAGTACCTC. Protein product: CASTLTVLVGETQYL.

This clonotype was counted once. A read error is likely, as this CDR3 ends without the conserved phenylalanine or tryptophan. The J gene is TRBJ1-1, the V gene TRBV29-1; no reliable D call. The CDR3 is 13 amino acids. Germline V gene lookup returns CDR1 SQVTM and CDR2 ANQGSEA. V dropped 7 bases and J dropped 5 bases, with 17 bases sitting between them. The CDR3 region is CSAHSQKKTEAFY. The CDR3 DNA is TGCAGCGCTCATAGCCAGAAGAAGACTGAAGCTTTCTAT.

Notes on this clonotype: No conserved phenylalanine or tryptophan ends this CDR3, so it is likely a read error. The limits of the CDR3 on the DNA are not certain, so only TCRdb's listed CDR3 is given. This chain connects TRBV11-3 to TRBJ2-4; TRBD2 reflects the table's D call only, with no check against the DNA. The CDR3 comprises 18 residues, both ends counted. Germline V gene data show CDR1 as SGHNT and CDR2 as YENEEA. CDR3 residues: CASSSPGLAGVAKNIRYL.

This clonotype showed up many times. The rearrangement joins TRBV14 to TRBJ2-7; tentatively, D is TRBD2 (5 bases). Germline lookup yields CDR1 SGHDN and CDR2 FVKESK. V shed 1 base and J shed 2 bases, with 6 bases lying between them. This CDR3 has 13 residues. The DNA of the CDR3 is TGTGCCAGCAGCCAAGGGCGGGCCTACGAGCAGTACTTC. Amino acids: CASSQGRAYEQYF.

Remarks on this clonotype: In this CDR3 the conserved last residue, phenylalanine or tryptophan, is missing, so a read error is likely. It is unclear where the CDR3 begins or ends on the DNA, so no DNA is shown, and the CDR3 is as TCRdb lists it. The genes are TRBV6-5 and TRBJ2-5; the table assigns TRBD1, which was not confirmed against the DNA. Germline V gene lookup returns CDR1 MNHEY and CDR2 SVGAGI. The CDR3 is 13 amino acids long, termini counted. CDR3: CASSRRGRETQYY.

On this clonotype: Mismatch with germline at one junction end may stem from a read error. The chain links TRBV7-9 to TRBJ2-1; 7 nucleotides match TRBD1. The V gene's germline CDR1 is SEHNR and CDR2 FQNEAQ (reference sequence). The CDR3 is 16 residues long. As DNA, the CDR3 is TGTGCCAGCAGCTCCCAGGGGGAGAGCTCCTTCAATGAGCAGTTCTTC. This encodes CASSSQGESSFNEQFF.

Only a few counts were recorded for this clonotype. With a much larger clone just one base away, this may be a read error. The chain combines TRBV6-2 or TRBV6-3 with TRBJ1-2; D ambiguous. CDR3 length: 10 amino acids. Germline V gene sequence: CDR1 MNHEY, CDR2 SVGEGT. V was trimmed by 7 bases and J by 6 bases, leaving 6 bases between them. The CDR3 region is CASIMDGYTF. The CDR3, as DNA: TGTGCCAGCATCATGGATGGCTACACCTTC.

This clonotype was found a few times. This may come from a read error, since a much larger clone is one base off. The J gene is TRBJ1-1, the V gene TRBV11-2; D gene uncertain. The germline V gene encodes CDR1 SGHAT and CDR2 FQNNGV. The CDR3 has 14 residues. CDR3 bases: TGTGCCAGCAGCCTTGGACGGCTGAACAGTGAAGCTTTCTTT. It specifies CASSLGRLNSEAFF. The whole variable domain, filled in from reference TRBV11-2 and TRBJ1-1, reads EAGVAQSPRYKIIEKRQSVAFWCNPISGHATLYWYQQILGQGPKLLIQFQNNGVVDDSQLPKDRFSAERLKGVDSTLKIQPAKLEDSAVYLCASSLGRLNSEAFFGQGTRLTVV.

This chain links TRBV29-1 with TRBJ2-5, with TRBD2 as a possible D gene (5 bases). This CDR3 has 15 residues. V shed 8 bases and J shed 4 bases, with 23 bases lying between them. Germline V gene lookup returns CDR1 SQVTM and CDR2 ANQGSEA. Here the CDR3 reads CSLRIRGSWAETQYF. CDR3 sequence (DNA): TGCAGCCTTCGGATTAGAGGGAGTTGGGCAGAGACCCAGTACTTC.